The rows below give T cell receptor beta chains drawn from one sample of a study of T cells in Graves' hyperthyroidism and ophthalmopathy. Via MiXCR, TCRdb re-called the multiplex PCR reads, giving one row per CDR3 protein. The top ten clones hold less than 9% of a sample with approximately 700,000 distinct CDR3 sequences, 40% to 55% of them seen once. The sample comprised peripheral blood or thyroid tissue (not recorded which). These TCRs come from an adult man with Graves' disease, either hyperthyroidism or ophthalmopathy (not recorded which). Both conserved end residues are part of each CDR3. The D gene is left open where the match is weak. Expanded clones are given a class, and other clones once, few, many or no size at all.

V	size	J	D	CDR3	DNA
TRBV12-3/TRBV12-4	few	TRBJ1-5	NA	CASRLSQNNQPQHF	TGTGCCAGCAGGCTGTCGCAGAATAATCAGCCCCAGCATTTT
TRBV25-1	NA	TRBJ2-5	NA	CASSASGQSYETQYF	TGTGCCAGCAGTGCATCCGGACAGTCCTACGAGACCCAGTACTTC
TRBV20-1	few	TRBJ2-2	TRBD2	CSARGGAGANTGELFF	TGCAGTGCTAGAGGGGGAGCGGGAGCGAACACCGGGGAGCTGTTTTTT
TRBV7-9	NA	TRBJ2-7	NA	CASSFGRTSYEQYF	TGTGCCAGCAGCTTTGGTAGAACCTCCTACGAGCAGTACTTC
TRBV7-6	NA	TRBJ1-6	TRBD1	CASRRTGGAYNSPLHF	TGTGCCAGCAGAAGGACAGGGGGCGCCTATAATTCACCCCTCCACTTT
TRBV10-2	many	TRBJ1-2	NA	CASSETTGLSYTF	TGCGCCAGCAGTGAGACAACAGGGTTGAGCTACACCTTC
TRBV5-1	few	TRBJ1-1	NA	CASSLSVFTEAFF	TGCGCCAGCAGCTTATCCGTGTTCACTGAAGCTTTCTTT
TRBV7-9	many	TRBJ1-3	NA	CASSPQGTHGNTIYF	TGTGCCAGCAGCCCCCAAGGGACTCATGGAAACACCATATATTTT
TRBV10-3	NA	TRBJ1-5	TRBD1	CAISAYRGGQPQHF	TGTGCCATCAGTGCTTACAGGGGAGGACAGCCCCAGCATTTT
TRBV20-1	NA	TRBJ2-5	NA	CSASVGSIVIQETQYF	TGCAGTGCTAGCGTTGGGAGTATAGTGATCCAAGAGACCCAGTACTTC
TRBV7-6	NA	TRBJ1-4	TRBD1	CASSQGQKNEKLFF	TGTGCCAGCAGCCAGGGACAGAAAAATGAAAAACTGTTTTTT
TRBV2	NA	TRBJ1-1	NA	CASSGETNTEAFF	TGTGCCAGCTCCGGGGAAACGAACACTGAAGCTTTCTTT
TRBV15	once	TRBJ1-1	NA	CATSRGRAFF	TGTGCCACCAGCAGGGGTCGAGCTTTCTTT
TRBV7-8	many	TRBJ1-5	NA	CASNAHSNQPQHF	TGTGCCAGCAACGCTCATAGCAATCAGCCCCAGCATTTT
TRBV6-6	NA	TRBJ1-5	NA	CASSSTVVSRQPQHF	TGTGCCAGCAGTTCCACGGTAGTCTCGCGGCAGCCCCAGCATTTT
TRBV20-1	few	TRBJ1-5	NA	CSARRVGGQPQHF	TGCAGTGCTAGGAGGGTAGGGGGTCAGCCCCAGCATTTT
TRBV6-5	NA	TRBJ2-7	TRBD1	CASSYGTDISYEQYF	TGTGCCAGCAGTTACGGGACAGATATCTCCTACGAGCAGTACTTC
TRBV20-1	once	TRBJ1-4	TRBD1	CSARDRGWGEKLFF	TGCAGTGCCCGGGACAGGGGTTGGGGAGAAAAACTGTTTTTT
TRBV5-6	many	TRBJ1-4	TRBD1	CASSLAGGYEKLFF	TGTGCCAGCAGCTTGGCAGGGGGCTATGAAAAACTGTTTTTT
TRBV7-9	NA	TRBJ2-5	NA	CASSRLGGSGQETQYF	TGTGCCAGCAGCAGGCTTGGGGGTAGCGGTCAAGAGACCCAGTACTTC
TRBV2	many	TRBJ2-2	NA	CASSGGLTGELFF	TGTGCCAGCAGTGGTGGACTAACCGGGGAGCTGTTTTTT
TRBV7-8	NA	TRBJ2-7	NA	CASSFGAARTGEQYF	TGTGCCAGCAGCTTCGGTGCTGCACGTACCGGCGAGCAGTACTTC
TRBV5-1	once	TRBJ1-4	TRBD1	CASSFWTGGTEKLFF	TGCGCCAGCAGCTTCTGGACAGGGGGGACGGAAAAACTGTTTTTT
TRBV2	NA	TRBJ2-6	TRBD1	CASSSHRGTNSGANVLTF	TGTGCCAGCAGTTCGCACAGGGGGACCAACTCTGGGGCCAACGTCCTGACTTTC
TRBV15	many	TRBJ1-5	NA	CATSRDRAGASNQPQHF	TGTGCCACCAGCAGAGATCGTGCAGGGGCTAGCAATCAGCCCCAGCATTTT
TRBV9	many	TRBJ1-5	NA	CASSEAGLNQPQHF	TGTGCCAGCAGCGAGGCAGGGCTCAATCAGCCCCAGCATTTT
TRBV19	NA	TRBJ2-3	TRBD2	CASSLAGDTDTQYF	TGTGCCAGTTCACTAGCGGGGGACACAGATACGCAGTATTTT
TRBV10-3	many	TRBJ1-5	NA	CAISEETGHQPQHF	TGTGCCATCAGTGAGGAGACAGGTCATCAGCCCCAGCATTTT
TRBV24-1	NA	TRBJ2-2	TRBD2	CATSDSGRVPGELFF	TGTGCCACCAGTGATAGCGGGAGGGTGCCCGGGGAGCTGTTTTTT
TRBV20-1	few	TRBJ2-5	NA	CSASPRQVLFQETQYF	TGCAGTGCTAGCCCTCGACAGGTCCTTTTCCAAGAGACCCAGTACTTC
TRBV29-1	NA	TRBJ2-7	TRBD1	CSVTGVGFEQYF	TGCAGCGTTACAGGGGTCGGATTCGAGCAGTACTTC
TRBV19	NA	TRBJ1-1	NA	CASSIGRVNTEAFF	TGTGCCAGTAGTATAGGACGGGTGAACACTGAAGCTTTCTTT
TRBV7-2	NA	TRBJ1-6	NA	CASSHRPELDSPLHF	TGTGCCAGCAGCCATAGGCCGGAGTTGGATTCACCCCTCCACTTT
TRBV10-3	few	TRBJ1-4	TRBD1	CAISVGTGGEKLFF	TGTGCCATCAGCGTGGGGACAGGGGGTGAAAAACTGTTTTTT
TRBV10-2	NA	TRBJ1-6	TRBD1	CASSEPPGQNSPLHF	TGCGCCAGCAGCGAACCACCGGGACAGAATTCACCCCTCCACTTT